One T cell receptor beta chain is described in this entry. The antigen is unknown. In germline, CDR1 is SGHRS, CDR2 YFSETQ. Deletions cut 4 bases from V and 2 bases from J, with 13 bases between. This CDR3 is 14 amino acids long. Produced via immunoSEQ multiplex PCR; TCRdb's table is partial and in-frame only. Of around 140,000 clones listed, about nine tenths are singletons. The data derive from a study of T cell responses to AZD1222 COVID-19 vaccine. General study findings and limits: Spike was spanned by vaccine-associated CD4 TCRs, with dominance at 160-218 and 743-854. Sampling that yielded the repertoires occurred only after the peak T cell response. Baseline seropositives among AZD1222 recipients totaled only six or seven.

The rearrangement uses TRBV5-1 and TRBJ2-7; weak D call: TRBD1 (6 bases). This specimen consisted of peripheral blood, obtained on day 0 of AZD1222 vaccination. The sequence came from an adult in good health. DNA of the CDR3: TGCGCCAGCAGCCCCAGACAGGTCACCTACGAGCAGTACTTC. It translates to CASSPRQVTYEQYF.